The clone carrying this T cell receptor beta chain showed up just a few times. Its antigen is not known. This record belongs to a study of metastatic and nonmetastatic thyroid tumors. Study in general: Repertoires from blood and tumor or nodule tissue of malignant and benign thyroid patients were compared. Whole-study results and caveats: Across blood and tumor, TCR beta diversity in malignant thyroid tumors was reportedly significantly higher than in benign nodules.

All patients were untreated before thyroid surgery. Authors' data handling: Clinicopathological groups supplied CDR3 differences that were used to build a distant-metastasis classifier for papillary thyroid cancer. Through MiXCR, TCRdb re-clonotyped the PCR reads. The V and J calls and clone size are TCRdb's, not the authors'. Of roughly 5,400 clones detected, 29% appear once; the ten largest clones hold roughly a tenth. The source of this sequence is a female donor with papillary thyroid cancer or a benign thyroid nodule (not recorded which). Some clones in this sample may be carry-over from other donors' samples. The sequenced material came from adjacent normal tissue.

CDR3 nucleotide sequence: TGTGCCAGCAGTTTATCTGGGAGTGGGACTGAAGCTTTCTTT. Translating it yields CASSLSGSGTEAFF. The chain joins TRBV27 to TRBJ1-1; no reliable D call. This CDR3 comprises 14 residues. The ends were cut back, 0 bases at V and 5 bases at J, with 10 bases in the middle. From germline, CDR1 is MNHEY and CDR2 SMNVEV (reference sequence).